This entry lists 14 T cell receptor beta chains sequenced from one sample in a study of follicular helper T cells after annual influenza vaccination. Sequencing was performed with immunoSEQ multiplex PCR; in TCRdb, only in-frame clones are kept and a portion is missing. In the table there are about 15,000 clones, roughly 80% of which are singletons. Indicated time point: 2014-2015 season, 7 days after vaccination. The source material was CXCR5+ CD38- circulating T follicular helper cells from blood, sampled 7 days after influenza vaccination. Subset here: circulating Tfh, non-naive CD4+CXCR5+PD-1+ (ICOS+CD38+ or ICOS-CD38-). The receptors here all came from an adult who received the influenza vaccine.

The gene calls are TRBV29-1 and TRBJ1-4, with D unresolved. The V end lost 7 bases, the J end lost 0 bases, and 12 bases lay between the germline ends. This CDR3 region has 14 residues. CDR1 is SQVTM and CDR2 is ANQGSEA in the germline V gene. The CDR3 DNA reads as TGCAGCGCTAAGGAGGGTACAACTAATGAAAAACTGTTTTTT. It codes for CSAKEGTTNEKLFF.

This chain joins TRBV7-2 and TRBJ1-1; D gene unclear. The CDR3 contains 13 residues. Germline CDR1 is SGHTA and CDR2 is FQGNSA. Trimming took off 3 bases at V and 1 base at J, with 6 bases between the two ends. This chain's CDR3 is CASSFYPNTEAFF. As DNA, the CDR3 is TGTGCCAGCAGCTTTTATCCGAACACTGAAGCTTTCTTT.

Here the CDR3 DNA reads TGTGCCAGCAGCCAAGGGGGGGGGTTAACTACGCAGTATTTT. It encodes CASSQGGGLTTQYF. The chain employs TRBV5-4 and TRBJ2-3; D perhaps matches TRBD2 (7 bases). The V and J ends lost 4 bases and 8 bases respectively, with 17 bases between them. Per the germline V gene, CDR1 is SGHNT and CDR2 is YYREEE (reference sequence). This CDR3 region has 14 residues.

The chain joins TRBV10-3 to TRBJ1-6; maybe TRBD1 (6 bases). Trimming took 10 bases from V and 7 from J, leaving 20 bases between them. The CDR3 covers 15 residues. Germline V gene data show CDR1 as ENHRY and CDR2 as SYGVKD. The CDR3 is CATGGQGELNSPLHF. The CDR3 DNA reads TGTGCCACCGGGGGGCAGGGCGAATTAAATTCACCCCTCCACTTT.

The CDR3, as DNA: TGTGCCACCAGCAGAGGAGGGGGCAACAATCAGCCCCAGCATTTT. Its protein is CATSRGGGNNQPQHF. This chain links TRBV15 with TRBJ1-5; 7 bases are shared with TRBD1. This CDR3 spans 15 amino acids. The ends lost 1 base at V and 3 bases at J; junction bases unmatched: 3. The germline CDR1 and CDR2 sequences are LNHNV and YYDKDF (reference sequence).

The gene calls are TRBV4-1 and TRBJ2-7; D possibly corresponds to TRBD2 (6 bases). Germline lookup yields CDR1 MGHRA and CDR2 YSYEKL. The CDR3 length is 13 residues. The V end was cut by 1 base, the J end by 3 bases, with 7 bases between. The CDR3 coding sequence is TGCGCCAGCAGCCAAGTCGGGAGCTACGAGCAGTACTTC. This sequence encodes CASSQVGSYEQYF.

The J gene is TRBJ1-4, the V gene TRBV5-1; D not certain. Germline CDR1 is SGHRS and CDR2 is YFSETQ. The CDR3 contains 14 residues. V was clipped by 0 bases and J by 3 bases, with 6 bases between them. The CDR3 DNA reads TGCGCCAGCAGCTTGGGTTCAGCTAATGAAAAACTGTTTTTT. This sequence encodes CASSLGSANEKLFF.

V usage is TRBV30 and J usage is TRBJ2-1; 9 bases agree with TRBD1. The CDR3 runs to 15 residues. Per germline, CDR1 GTSNPN and CDR2 SVGIG (reference sequence). The junction had 7 bases not matched to a gene; V was cut back by 3 bases and J by 4 bases. CDR3 DNA sequence: TGTGCCTGGAGATCTACAGGGGGCGTATACAATGAGCAGTTCTTC. Amino acid sequence: CAWRSTGGVYNEQFF.

The chain employs TRBV6-1 and TRBJ2-2; perhaps TRBD2 as D (5 bases). Trimming took 7 bases from V and 2 from J, leaving 14 bases between them. Germline V gene data show CDR1 as MNHNS and CDR2 as SASEGT. The CDR3 covers 15 residues. CDR3 in amino acids: CASTREFPNTGELFF. The CDR3 nucleotides are TGTGCCAGCACTCGGGAATTCCCAAACACCGGGGAGCTGTTTTTT.

The rearrangement links TRBV5-1 to TRBJ2-7; no clear D gene. V was clipped by 0 bases and J by 7 bases, with 20 bases between them. Germline-derived CDR1 and CDR2 are SGHRS and YFSETQ. The CDR3 contains 16 residues. The CDR3: CASSLAAGHSPYEQYF. CDR3 in DNA: TGCGCCAGCAGCTTGGCCGCTGGCCATTCGCCATATGAGCAGTACTTC. Using reference TRBV5-1 and TRBJ2-7 for the parts outside the CDR3, the full variable domain is KAGVTQTPRYLIKTRGQQVTLSCSPISGHRSVSWYQQTPGQGLQFLFEYFSETQRNKGNFPGRFSGRQFSNSRSEMNVSTLELGDSALYLCASSLAAGHSPYEQYFGPGTRLTVT.

A note on this clone: Other DNA sequences in the same sample also yield this CDR3. The chain employs TRBV5-4 and TRBJ1-4; maybe TRBD1 (5 bases). V was pared by 4 bases and J by 0 bases, with 7 bases between. CDR3 length: 14 residues. Germline values: CDR1 SGHNT, CDR2 YYREEE (reference sequence). CDR3 in amino acids: CASSRDSTNEKLFF. The CDR3 DNA is TGTGCCAGCAGCCGGGACTCAACTAATGAAAAACTGTTTTTT.

CDR3 region: CASSPRQGATDTQYF. In DNA, the CDR3 is TGCGCCAGCAGTCCGAGACAGGGAGCCACAGATACGCAGTATTTT. The rearrangement links TRBV10-2 to TRBJ2-3, with TRBD1 matching over 7 bases. Germline assignment: CDR1 WSHSY and CDR2 SAAADI. The CDR3 has 15 residues. J lost 2 bases, V lost 5 bases, and 7 bases had no gene match.

In its sample, this clone was seen a few times. The chain is built from TRBV5-6 and TRBJ1-3; D call uncertain. This CDR3 region has 14 residues. Trimming removed 2 bases at V and 2 bases at J, with 8 bases between. Germline V gene lookup returns CDR1 SGHDT and CDR2 YYEEEE. The CDR3 nucleotides are TGTGCCAGCAGCTTATCGGGAACTGGAAACACCATATATTTT. It is translated as CASSLSGTGNTIYF.

The chain carries TRBV15 and TRBJ1-2; 9 bases align to TRBD1. The CDR3 is 14 amino acids. With V trimmed by 4 bases and J by 6 bases, 6 bases remained unmatched. Germline CDR1 reads LNHNV; CDR2 reads YYDKDF (reference sequence). In nucleotides, the CDR3 is TGTGCCACCAGCATTATCACAGGGGGCAATGGCTACACCTTC. This encodes CATSIITGGNGYTF.